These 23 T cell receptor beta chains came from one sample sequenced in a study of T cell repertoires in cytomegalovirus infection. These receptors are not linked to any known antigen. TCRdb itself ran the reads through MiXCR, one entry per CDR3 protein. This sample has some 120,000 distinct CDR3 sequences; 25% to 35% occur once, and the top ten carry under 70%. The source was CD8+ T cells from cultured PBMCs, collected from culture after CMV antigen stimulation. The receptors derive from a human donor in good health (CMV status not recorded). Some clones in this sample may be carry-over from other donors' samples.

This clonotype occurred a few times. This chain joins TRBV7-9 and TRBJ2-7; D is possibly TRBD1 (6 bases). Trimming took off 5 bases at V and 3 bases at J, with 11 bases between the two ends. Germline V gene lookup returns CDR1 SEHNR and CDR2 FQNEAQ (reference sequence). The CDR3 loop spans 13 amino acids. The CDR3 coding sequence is TGTGCCAGCAGCACGGGACAAAACTACGAGCAGTACTTC. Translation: CASSTGQNYEQYF.

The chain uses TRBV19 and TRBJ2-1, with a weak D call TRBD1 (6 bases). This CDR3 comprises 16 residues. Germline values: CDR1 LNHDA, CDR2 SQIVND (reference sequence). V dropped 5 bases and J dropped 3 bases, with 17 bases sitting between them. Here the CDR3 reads CASSLDRSANYNEQFF. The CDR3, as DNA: TGTGCCAGTAGTCTCGACAGGTCGGCTAACTACAATGAGCAGTTCTTC.

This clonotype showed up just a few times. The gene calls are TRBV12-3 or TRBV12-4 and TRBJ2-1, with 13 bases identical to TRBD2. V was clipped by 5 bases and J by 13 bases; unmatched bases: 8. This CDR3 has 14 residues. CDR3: CASSTGTSGTFQFF. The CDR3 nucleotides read TGTGCCAGCAGTACCGGGACTAGCGGGACCTTCCAGTTCTTC.

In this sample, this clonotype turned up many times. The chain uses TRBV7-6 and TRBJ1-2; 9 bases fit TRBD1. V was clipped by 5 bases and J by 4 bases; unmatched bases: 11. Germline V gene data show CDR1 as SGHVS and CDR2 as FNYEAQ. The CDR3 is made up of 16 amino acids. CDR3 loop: CASSPETGGFSYGYTF. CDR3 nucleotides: TGTGCCAGCAGCCCGGAAACAGGGGGCTTTAGCTATGGCTACACCTTC.

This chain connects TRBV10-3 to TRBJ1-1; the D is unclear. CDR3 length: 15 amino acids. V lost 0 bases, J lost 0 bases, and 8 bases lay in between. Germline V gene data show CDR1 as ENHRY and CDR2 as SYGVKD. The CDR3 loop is CAISESPIMNTEAFF. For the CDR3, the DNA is TGTGCCATCAGTGAGTCGCCGATAATGAACACTGAAGCTTTCTTT.

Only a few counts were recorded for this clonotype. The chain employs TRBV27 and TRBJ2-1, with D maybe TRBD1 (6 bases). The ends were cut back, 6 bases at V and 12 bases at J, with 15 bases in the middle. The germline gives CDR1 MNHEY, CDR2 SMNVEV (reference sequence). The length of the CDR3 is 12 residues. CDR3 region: CASSPGVVGQFF. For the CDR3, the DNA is TGTGCCAGCAGCCCAGGGGTAGTGGGGCAGTTCTTC.

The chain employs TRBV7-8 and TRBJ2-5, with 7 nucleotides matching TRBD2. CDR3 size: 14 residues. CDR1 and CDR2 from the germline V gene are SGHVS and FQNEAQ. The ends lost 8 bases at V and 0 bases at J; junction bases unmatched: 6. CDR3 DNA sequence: TGTGCCAGCGGGGAGGGTACTTACCAAGAGACCCAGTACTTC. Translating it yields CASGEGTYQETQYF.

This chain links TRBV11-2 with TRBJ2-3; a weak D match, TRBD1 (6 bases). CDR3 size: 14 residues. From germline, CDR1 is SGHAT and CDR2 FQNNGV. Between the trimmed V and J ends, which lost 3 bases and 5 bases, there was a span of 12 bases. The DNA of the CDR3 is TGTGCCAGCAGCTTCAGGGGTTCGGGAGATACGCAGTATTTT. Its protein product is CASSFRGSGDTQYF.

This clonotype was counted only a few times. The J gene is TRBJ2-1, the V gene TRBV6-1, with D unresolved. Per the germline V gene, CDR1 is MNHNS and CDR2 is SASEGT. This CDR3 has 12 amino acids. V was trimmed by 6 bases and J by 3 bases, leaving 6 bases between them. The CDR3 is CASRAGYNEQFF. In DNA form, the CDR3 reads TGTGCCAGCAGGGCAGGCTACAATGAGCAGTTCTTC.

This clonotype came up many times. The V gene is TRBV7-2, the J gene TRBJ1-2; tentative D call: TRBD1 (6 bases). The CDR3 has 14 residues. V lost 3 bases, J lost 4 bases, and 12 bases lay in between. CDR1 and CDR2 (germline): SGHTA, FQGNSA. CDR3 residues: CASSFGTNFYGYTF. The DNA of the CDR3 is TGTGCCAGCAGCTTTGGGACAAATTTCTATGGCTACACCTTC.

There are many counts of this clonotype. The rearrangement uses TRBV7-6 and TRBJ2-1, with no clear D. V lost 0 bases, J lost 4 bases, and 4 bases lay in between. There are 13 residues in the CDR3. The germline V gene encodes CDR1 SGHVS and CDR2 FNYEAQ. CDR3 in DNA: TGTGCCAGCAGCTTAGCCCTGTACAATGAGCAGTTCTTC. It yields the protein CASSLALYNEQFF.

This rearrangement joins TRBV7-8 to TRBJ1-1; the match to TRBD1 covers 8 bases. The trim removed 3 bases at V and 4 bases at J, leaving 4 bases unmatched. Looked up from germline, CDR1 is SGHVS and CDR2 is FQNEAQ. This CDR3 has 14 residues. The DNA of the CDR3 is TGTGCCAGCAGCTTCAACAGGGGGGCCACTGAAGCTTTCTTT. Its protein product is CASSFNRGATEAFF.

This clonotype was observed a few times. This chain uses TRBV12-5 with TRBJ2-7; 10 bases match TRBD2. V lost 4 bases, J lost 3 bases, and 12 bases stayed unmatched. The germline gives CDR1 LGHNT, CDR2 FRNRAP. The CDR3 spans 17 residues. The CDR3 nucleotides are TGTGCTAGTGGTTCCCCCGGTCGGCTAGCGGGGGACTACGAGCAGTACTTC. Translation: CASGSPGRLAGDYEQYF.

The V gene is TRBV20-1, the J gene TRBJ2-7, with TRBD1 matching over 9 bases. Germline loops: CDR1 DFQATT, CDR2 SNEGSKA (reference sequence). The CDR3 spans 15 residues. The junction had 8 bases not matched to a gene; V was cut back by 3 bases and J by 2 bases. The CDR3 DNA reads TGCAGTGCTAGTGGGGGACAGGGAGGGCCCTACGAGCAGTACTTC. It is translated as CSASGGQGGPYEQYF.

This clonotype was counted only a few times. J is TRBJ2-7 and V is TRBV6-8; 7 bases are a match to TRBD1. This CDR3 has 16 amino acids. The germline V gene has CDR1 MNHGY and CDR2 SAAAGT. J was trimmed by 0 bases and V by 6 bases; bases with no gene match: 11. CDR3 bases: TGTGCCAGCAGGAACCCGGGACAGTTGAGCTCCTACGAGCAGTACTTC. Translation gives CASRNPGQLSSYEQYF.

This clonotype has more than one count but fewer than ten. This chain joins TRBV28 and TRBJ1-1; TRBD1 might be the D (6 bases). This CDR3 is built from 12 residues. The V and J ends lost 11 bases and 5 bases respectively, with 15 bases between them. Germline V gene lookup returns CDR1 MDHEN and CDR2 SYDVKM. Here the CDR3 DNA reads TGTGCCGCAAAACAGGGAGGGACTGAAGCTTTCTTT. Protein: CAAKQGGTEAFF. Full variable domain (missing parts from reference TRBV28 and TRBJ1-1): DVKVTQSSRYLVKRTGEKVFLECVQDMDHENMFWYRQDPGLGLRLIYFSYDVKMKEKGDIPEGYSVSREKKERFSLILESASTNQTSMYLCAAKQGGTEAFFGQGTRLTVV.

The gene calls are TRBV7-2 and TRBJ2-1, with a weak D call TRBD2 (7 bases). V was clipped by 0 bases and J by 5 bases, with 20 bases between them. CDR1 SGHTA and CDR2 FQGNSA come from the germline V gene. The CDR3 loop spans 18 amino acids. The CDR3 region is CASSLALGRGGPNNEQFF. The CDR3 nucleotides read TGTGCCAGCAGCTTAGCGCTGGGTAGGGGGGGCCCTAACAATGAGCAGTTCTTC.

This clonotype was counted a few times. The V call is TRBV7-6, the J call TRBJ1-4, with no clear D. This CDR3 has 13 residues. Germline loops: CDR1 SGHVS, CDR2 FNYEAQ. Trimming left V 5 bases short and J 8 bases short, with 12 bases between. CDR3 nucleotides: TGTGCCAGCAGCCGGACGGTTGGGGAAAAACTGTTTTTT. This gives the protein CASSRTVGEKLFF.

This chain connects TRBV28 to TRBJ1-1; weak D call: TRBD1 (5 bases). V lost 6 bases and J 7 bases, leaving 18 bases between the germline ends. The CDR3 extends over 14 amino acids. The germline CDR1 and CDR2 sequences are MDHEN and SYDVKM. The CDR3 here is CASSPGTRGDEAFF. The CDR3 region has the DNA TGTGCCAGCAGCCCCGGGACCAGAGGCGATGAAGCTTTCTTT.

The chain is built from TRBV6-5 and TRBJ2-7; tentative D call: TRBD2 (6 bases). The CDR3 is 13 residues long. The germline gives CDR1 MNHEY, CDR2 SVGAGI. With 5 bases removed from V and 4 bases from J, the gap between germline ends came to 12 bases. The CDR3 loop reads CASSDGRGYEQYF. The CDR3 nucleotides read TGTGCCAGCAGTGACGGGCGGGGTTACGAGCAGTACTTC.

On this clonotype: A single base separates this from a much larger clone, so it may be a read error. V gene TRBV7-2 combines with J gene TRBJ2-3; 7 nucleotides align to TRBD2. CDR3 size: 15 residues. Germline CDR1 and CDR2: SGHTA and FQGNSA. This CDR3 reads CVSSLVSGSTDTQYF. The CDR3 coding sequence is TGTGTCAGCAGCTTAGTTAGCGGGAGCACAGATACGCAGTATTTT.

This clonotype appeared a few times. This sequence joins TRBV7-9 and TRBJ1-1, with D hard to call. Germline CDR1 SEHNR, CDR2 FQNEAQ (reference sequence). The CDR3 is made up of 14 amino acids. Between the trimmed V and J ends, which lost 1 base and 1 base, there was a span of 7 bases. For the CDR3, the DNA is TGTGCCAGCAGCTTAGGGGTGTGGAACACTGAAGCTTTCTTT. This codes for CASSLGVWNTEAFF.

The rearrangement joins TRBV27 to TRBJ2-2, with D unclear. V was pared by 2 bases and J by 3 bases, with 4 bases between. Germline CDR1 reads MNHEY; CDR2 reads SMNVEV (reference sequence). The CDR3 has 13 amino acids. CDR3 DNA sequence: TGTGCCAGCAGTTTAACATACACCGGGGAGCTGTTTTTT. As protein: CASSLTYTGELFF.